This passage covers 3 T cell receptor beta chains from one sample sequenced in a study of preoperative IRX-2 immunotherapy in early breast cancer. Indicated treatment: preoperative locoregional IRX-2 cytokine immunotherapy. Sequencing was performed with immunoSEQ multiplex PCR; in TCRdb, only in-frame clones are kept and a portion is missing. The data contain over 30,000 clones, nearly 90% of them singletons. Specimen: tumor tissue, collected after IRX-2 immunotherapy. The receptor set was obtained from a human donor with breast cancer.

The V call is TRBV14, the J call TRBJ1-2; 7 bases are shared with TRBD1. V lost 0 bases and J lost 2; bases outside the gene matches: 3. Germline V lookup: CDR1 SGHDN, CDR2 FVKESK. This CDR3 has 15 residues. CDR3 in DNA: TGTGCCAGCAGCCAAGATACCAGGGGGAACTATGGCTACACCTTC. Amino acid sequence: CASSQDTRGNYGYTF. Drawing the rest from reference TRBV14 and TRBJ1-2, the complete variable domain is EAGVTQFPSHSVIEKGQTVTLRCDPISGHDNLYWYRRVMGKEIKFLLHFVKESKQDESGMPNNRFLAERTGGTYSTLKVQPAELEDSGVYFCASSQDTRGNYGYTFGSGTRLTVV.

CDR3 loop: CASSNPYGRRGDYGYTF. The CDR3 coding sequence is TGTGCCAGTAGTAACCCATATGGTCGTAGGGGCGACTATGGCTACACCTTC. The chain joins TRBV19 to TRBJ1-2, with D maybe TRBD1 (5 bases). Trimming took off 4 bases at V and 3 bases at J, with 21 bases between the two ends. Germline V lookup: CDR1 LNHDA, CDR2 SQIVND (reference sequence). CDR3 length: 17 amino acids. The whole variable domain, remainder taken from reference TRBV19 and TRBJ1-2, is DGGITQSPKYLFRKEGQNVTLSCEQNLNHDAMYWYRQDPGQGLRLIYYSQIVNDFQKGDIAEGYSVSREKKESFPLTVTSAQKNPTAFYLCASSNPYGRRGDYGYTFGSGTRLTVV.

The CDR3 loop is CASSLGGPTDTQYF. CDR3 nucleotide sequence: TGCGCCAGCAGTTTAGGGGGGCCCACAGATACGCAGTATTTT. V and J are TRBV5-1 and TRBJ2-3; possibly TRBD1 or TRBD2 for D (6 bases each). Looked up from germline, CDR1 is SGHRS and CDR2 is YFSETQ. The V end was cut by 5 bases, the J end by 2 bases, with 12 bases between. This CDR3 region has 14 residues.